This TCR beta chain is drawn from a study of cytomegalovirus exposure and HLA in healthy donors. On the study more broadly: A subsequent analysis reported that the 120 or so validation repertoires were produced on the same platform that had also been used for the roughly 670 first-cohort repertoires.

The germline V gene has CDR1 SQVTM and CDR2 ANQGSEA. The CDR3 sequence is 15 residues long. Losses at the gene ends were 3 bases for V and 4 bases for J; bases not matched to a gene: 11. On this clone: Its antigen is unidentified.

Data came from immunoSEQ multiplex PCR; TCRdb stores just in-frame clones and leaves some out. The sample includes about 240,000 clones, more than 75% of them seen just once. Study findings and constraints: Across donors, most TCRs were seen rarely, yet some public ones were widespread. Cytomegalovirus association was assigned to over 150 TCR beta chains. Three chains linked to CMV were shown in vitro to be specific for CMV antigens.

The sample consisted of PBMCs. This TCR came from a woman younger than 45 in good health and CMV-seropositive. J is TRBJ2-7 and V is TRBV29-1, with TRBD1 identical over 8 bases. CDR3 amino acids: CSVDNLQGVAYEQYF. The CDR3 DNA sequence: TGCAGCGTTGATAATTTACAGGGGGTTGCTTACGAGCAGTACTTC.